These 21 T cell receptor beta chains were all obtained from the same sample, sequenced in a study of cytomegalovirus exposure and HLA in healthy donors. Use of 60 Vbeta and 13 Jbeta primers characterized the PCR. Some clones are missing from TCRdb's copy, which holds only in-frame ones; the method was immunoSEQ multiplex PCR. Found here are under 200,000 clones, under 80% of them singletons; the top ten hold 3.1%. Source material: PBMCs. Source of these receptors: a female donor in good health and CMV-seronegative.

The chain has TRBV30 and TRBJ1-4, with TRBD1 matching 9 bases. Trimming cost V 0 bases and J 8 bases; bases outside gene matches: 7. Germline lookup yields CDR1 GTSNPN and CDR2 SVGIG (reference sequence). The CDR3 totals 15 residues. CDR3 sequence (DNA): TGTGCCTGGAGTGTCCCTACAGGGGGCGAGGAAAAACTGTTTTTT. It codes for CAWSVPTGGEEKLFF.

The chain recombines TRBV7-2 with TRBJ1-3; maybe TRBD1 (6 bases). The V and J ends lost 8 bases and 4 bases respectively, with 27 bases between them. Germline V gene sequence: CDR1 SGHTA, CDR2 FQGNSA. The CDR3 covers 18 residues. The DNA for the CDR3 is TGTGCCAGCGCCTCTTCAGAGGGGGGGCGCGGACTAGGAAACACCATATATTTT. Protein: CASASSEGGRGLGNTIYF.

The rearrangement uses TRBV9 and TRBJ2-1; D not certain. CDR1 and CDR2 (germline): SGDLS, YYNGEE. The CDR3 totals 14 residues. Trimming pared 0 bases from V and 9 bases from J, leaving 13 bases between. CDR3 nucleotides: TGTGCCAGCAGCGTAGACCACTCCCCTTTTGAGCAGTTCTTC. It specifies CASSVDHSPFEQFF. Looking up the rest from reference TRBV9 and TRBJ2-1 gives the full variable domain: DSGVTQTPKHLITATGQRVTLRCSPRSGDLSVYWYQQSLDQGLQFLIQYYNGEERAKGNILERFSAQQFPDLHSELNLSSLELGDSALYFCASSVDHSPFEQFFGPGTRLTVL.

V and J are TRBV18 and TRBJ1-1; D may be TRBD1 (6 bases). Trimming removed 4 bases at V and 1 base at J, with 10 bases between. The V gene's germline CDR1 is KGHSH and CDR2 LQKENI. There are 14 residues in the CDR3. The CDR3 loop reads CASSLRGQNTEAFF. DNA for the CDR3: TGTGCCAGCTCACTCAGGGGTCAGAACACTGAAGCTTTCTTT.

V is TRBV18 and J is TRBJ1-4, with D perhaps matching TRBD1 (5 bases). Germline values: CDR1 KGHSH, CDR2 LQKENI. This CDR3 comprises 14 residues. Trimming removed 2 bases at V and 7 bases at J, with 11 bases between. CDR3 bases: TGTGCCAGCTCACCAGCAGGGCGGGGTGAAAAACTGTTTTTT. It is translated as CASSPAGRGEKLFF.

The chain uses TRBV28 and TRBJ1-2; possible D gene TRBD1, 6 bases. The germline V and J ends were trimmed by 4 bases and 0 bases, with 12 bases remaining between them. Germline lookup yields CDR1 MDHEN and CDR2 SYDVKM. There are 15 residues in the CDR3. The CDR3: CASSWAGVSNYGYTF. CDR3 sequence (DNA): TGTGCCAGCAGTTGGGCAGGGGTATCTAACTATGGCTACACCTTC.

The DNA of the CDR3 is TGTGCCAGCAGCTTAGAAAGACATTATGGCTACACCTTC. This gives the protein CASSLERHYGYTF. V gene TRBV7-9 combines with J gene TRBJ1-2; D unclear. CDR1 and CDR2 from the germline V gene are SEHNR and FQNEAQ (reference sequence). V was trimmed by 1 base and J by 5 bases, leaving 8 bases between them. The CDR3 is made up of 13 amino acids.

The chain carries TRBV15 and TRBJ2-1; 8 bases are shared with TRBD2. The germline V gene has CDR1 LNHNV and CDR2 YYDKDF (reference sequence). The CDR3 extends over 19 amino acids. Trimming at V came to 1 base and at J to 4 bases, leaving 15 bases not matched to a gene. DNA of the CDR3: TGTGCCACCAGCAGAGGGCAGGGGATTCTACGGGAGGGGTACAATGAGCAGTTCTTC. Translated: CATSRGQGILREGYNEQFF.

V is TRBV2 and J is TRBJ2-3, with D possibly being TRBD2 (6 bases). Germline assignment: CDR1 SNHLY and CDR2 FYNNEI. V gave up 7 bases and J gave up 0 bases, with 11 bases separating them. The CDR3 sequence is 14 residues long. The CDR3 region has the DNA TGTGCCAGCATGGGGGGAACTAGCACAGATACGCAGTATTTT. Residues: CASMGGTSTDTQYF.

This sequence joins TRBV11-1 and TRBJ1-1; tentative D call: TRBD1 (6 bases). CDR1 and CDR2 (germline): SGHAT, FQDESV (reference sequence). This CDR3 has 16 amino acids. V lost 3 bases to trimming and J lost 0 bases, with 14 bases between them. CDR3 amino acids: CASSLVPGALNTEAFF. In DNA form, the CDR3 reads TGTGCCAGCAGCTTGGTGCCAGGGGCACTGAACACTGAAGCTTTCTTT.

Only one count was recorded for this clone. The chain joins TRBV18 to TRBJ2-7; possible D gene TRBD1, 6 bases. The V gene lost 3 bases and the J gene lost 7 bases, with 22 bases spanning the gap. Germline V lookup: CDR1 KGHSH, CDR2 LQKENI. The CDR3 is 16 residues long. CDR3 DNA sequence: TGTGCCAGCTCACCCGACCCCAATACAGGGTCGGATGAGCAGTACTTC. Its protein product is CASSPDPNTGSDEQYF.

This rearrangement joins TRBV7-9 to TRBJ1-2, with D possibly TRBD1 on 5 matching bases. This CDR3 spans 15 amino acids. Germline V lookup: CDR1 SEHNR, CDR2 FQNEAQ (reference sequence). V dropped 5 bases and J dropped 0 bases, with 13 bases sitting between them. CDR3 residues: CASSPDRSANYGYTF. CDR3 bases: TGTGCCAGCAGCCCCGACAGAAGCGCTAACTATGGCTACACCTTC.

The CDR3, as DNA: TGTGCCAGCAGCCCGGGACTAGCGGGAGCGTACAATGAGCAGTTCTTC. Encoded protein: CASSPGLAGAYNEQFF. The chain uses TRBV28 and TRBJ2-1; 14 bases are a match to TRBD2. The length of the CDR3 is 16 residues. Germline V gives CDR1 MDHEN, CDR2 SYDVKM. V trimming: 6 bases; J trimming: 4 bases; junction bases outside the gene matches: 5.

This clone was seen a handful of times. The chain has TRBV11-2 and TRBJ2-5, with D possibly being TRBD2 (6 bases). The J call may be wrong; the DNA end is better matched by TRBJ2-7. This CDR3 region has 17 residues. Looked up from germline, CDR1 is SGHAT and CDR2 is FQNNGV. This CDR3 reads CASSLGLGGPSSYEQYF. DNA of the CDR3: TGTGCCAGCAGCTTAGGCCTGGGGGGACCAAGCTCCTACGAGCAGTACTTC.

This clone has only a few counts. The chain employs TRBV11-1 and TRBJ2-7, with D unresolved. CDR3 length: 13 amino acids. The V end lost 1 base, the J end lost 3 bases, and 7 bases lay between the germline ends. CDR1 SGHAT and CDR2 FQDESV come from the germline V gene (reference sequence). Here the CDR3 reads CASSLVQVYEQYF. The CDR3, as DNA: TGTGCCAGCAGCTTAGTCCAGGTCTACGAGCAGTACTTC.

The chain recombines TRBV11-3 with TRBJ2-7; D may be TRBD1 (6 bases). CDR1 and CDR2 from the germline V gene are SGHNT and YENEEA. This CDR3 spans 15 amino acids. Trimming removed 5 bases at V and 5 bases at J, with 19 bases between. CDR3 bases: TGTGCCAGCAGCCACTCTACAGGGCCTCCCCACGAGCAGTACTTC. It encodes CASSHSTGPPHEQYF.

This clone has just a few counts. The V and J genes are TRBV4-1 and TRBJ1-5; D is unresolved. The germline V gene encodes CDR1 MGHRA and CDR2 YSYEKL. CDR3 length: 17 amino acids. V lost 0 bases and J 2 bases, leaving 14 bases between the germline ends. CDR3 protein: CASSQESTRLGNQPQHF. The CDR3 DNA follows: TGCGCCAGCAGCCAAGAGAGTACCAGGTTGGGCAATCAGCCCCAGCATTTT.

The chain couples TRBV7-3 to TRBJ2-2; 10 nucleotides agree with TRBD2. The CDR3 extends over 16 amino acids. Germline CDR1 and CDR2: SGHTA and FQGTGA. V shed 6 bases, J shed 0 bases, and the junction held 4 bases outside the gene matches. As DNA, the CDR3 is TGTGCCAGCAGTCCCAGCGGGGGGGCGAACACCGGGGAGCTGTTTTTT. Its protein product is CASSPSGGANTGELFF.

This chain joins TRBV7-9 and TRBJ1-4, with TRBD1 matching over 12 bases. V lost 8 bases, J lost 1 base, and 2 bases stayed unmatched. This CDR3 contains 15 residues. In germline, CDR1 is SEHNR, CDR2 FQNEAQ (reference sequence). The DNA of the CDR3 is TGTGCCAGCGGGACAGGGGGCGGAACTAATGAAAAACTGTTTTTT. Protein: CASGTGGGTNEKLFF.

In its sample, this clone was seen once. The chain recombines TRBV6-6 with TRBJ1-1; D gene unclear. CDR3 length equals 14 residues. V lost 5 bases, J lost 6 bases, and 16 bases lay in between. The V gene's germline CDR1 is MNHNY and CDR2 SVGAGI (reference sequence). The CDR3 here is CASSRSLEGSEAFF. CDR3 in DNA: TGTGCCAGCAGTCGCTCCCTTGAGGGATCTGAAGCTTTCTTT.

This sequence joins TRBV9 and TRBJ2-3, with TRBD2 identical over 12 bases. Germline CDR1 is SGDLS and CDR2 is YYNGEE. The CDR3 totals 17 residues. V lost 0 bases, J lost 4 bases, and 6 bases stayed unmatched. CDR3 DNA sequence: TGTGCCAGCAGCGTAGCTCCGCTAGCGGGAGGGGCAGATACGCAGTATTTT. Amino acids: CASSVAPLAGGADTQYF.